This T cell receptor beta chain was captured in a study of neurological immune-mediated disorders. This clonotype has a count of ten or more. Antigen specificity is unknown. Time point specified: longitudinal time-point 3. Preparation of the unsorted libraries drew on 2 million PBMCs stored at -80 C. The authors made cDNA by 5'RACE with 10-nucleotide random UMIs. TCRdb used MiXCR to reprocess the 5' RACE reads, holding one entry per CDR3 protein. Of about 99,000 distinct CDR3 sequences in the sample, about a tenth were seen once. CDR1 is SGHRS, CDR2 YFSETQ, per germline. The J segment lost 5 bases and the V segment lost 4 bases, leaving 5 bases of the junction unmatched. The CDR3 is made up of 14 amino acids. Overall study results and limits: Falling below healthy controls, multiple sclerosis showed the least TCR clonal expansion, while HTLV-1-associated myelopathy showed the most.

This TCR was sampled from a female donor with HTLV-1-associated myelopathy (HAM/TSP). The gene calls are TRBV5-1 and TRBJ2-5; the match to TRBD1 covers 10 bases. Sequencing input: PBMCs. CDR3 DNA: TGCGCCAGCAGCCCGGGACAGGGGATGGAGACCCAGTACTTC. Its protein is CASSPGQGMETQYF.